This passage covers 5 T cell receptor beta chains from one sample sequenced in a study of OX40 agonist ivuxolimab in advanced cancers. Measured with immunoSEQ multiplex PCR; TCRdb has only the in-frame clones, and not every one. The sample records 55,000 to 70,000 clones, approximately 82% being singletons. The source material was CD4+ or CD8+ T cells sorted from blood, sampled in a trial of the OX40 agonist ivuxolimab. These receptors all come from an adult with an advanced solid tumor such as melanoma, head and neck, liver or kidney cancer.

The chain recombines TRBV27 with TRBJ1-1; TRBD1 is a possible D gene (6 bases). The V end was cut by 6 bases, the J end by 2 bases, with 19 bases between. Germline V lookup: CDR1 MNHEY, CDR2 SMNVEV (reference sequence). CDR3 length equals 16 residues. The CDR3 here is CASSQGRSGANTEAFF. The CDR3 region has the DNA TGTGCCAGCAGCCAAGGGAGGTCGGGGGCTAACACTGAAGCTTTCTTT.

This chain connects TRBV7-9 to TRBJ2-7; 7 bases are a match to TRBD1. V shed 4 bases, J shed 2 bases, and the junction held 11 bases outside the gene matches. This CDR3 has 16 amino acids. The germline V gene has CDR1 SEHNR and CDR2 FQNEAQ (reference sequence). CDR3 DNA sequence: TGTGCCAGCAGCTCCCAGGGACAGTCAAGCCCCTACGAGCAGTACTTC. It specifies CASSSQGQSSPYEQYF.

The chain carries TRBV25-1 and TRBJ1-2, with TRBD1 matching 7 bases. Unmatched junction bases numbered 9, after V lost 4 bases and J lost 4 bases. The CDR3 sequence is 15 residues long. Germline CDR1 reads MGHDK; CDR2 reads SYGVNS. The DNA of the CDR3 is TGTGCCAGCAGTGGCAGATTCCGGGACAGCTATGGCTACACCTTC. This sequence encodes CASSGRFRDSYGYTF.

This clone has more than one count but fewer than ten. V and J are TRBV28 and TRBJ1-1; D is undetermined. The V gene's germline CDR1 is MDHEN and CDR2 SYDVKM. The CDR3 is 14 amino acids. Trimming pared 5 bases from V and 0 bases from J, leaving 10 bases between. CDR3 region: CASSPRQLNTEAFF. The CDR3 DNA follows: TGTGCCAGCAGTCCCCGGCAACTGAACACTGAAGCTTTCTTT.

A few counts support this clone. The rearrangement joins TRBV4-1 to TRBJ2-7, with TRBD2 matching 9 bases. V dropped 1 base and J dropped 7; count of bases not matched to a gene: 8. The CDR3 spans 15 residues. The germline gives CDR1 MGHRA, CDR2 YSYEKL. CDR3 sequence (DNA): TGCGCCAGCAGCCAAGGTGGAGCGGGAGGCGGTGAGCAGTACTTC. This sequence encodes CASSQGGAGGGEQYF.